Sequencing of this T cell receptor (beta chain) was carried out in a study of identical twins. TCRdb analysed the 5' RACE reads with MiXCR anew, one entry per CDR3 protein. Seen here are over 600,000 distinct CDR3 sequences, about 20% observed once, and the top ten hold 4% to 4.5%. Germline V CDR1 and CDR2: SGHRS, YFSETQ. The CDR3 sequence is 17 residues long. Trimming removed 4 bases from V and 2 bases from J; junction bases left unmatched: 9. The same sample was also studied in work on T cells expressing NK-cell markers. As that study records: Seven HCMV-seropositive donors and one seronegative donor made up the eight sequenced donors.

The sequenced sample consisted of PBMCs. The rearrangement links TRBV5-1 to TRBJ2-3; 11 bases line up with TRBD2. This clonotype was sampled from a young woman in good health. CDR3 DNA: TGCGCCAGCAGCCCCCCACTAGCGGGGGCCATCACAGATACGCAGTATTTT. This codes for CASSPPLAGAITDTQYF. Full variable domain (missing parts from reference TRBV5-1 and TRBJ2-3): KAGVTQTPRYLIKTRGQQVTLSCSPISGHRSVSWYQQTPGQGLQFLFEYFSETQRNKGNFPGRFSGRQFSNSRSEMNVSTLELGDSALYLCASSPPLAGAITDTQYFGPGTRLTVL.